The 31 T cell receptor beta chains below all came from one sample that was sequenced in a study of technical replicates of blood from several donors. The table came from immunoSEQ multiplex PCR; TCRdb's copy has only in-frame clones and leaves some out. The sample has tens of thousands of clones; roughly 90% are singletons. Sequenced: PBMCs. All receptors derive from a human donor in good health. Some clones in this sample may be carry-over from other donors' samples.

The chain couples TRBV7-3 to TRBJ2-1; 7 bases align to TRBD1. The V segment lost 1 base and the J segment 6 bases; nucleotides outside the gene matches: 6. CDR1 is SGHTA and CDR2 is FQGTGA in the germline V gene. This CDR3 is 15 amino acids long. The CDR3 here is CASSLIGQAPNEQFF. CDR3 nucleotide sequence: TGTGCCAGCAGCTTAATCGGACAGGCCCCCAATGAGCAGTTCTTC.

This chain connects TRBV9 to TRBJ2-3, with 13 bases aligning to TRBD2. The CDR3 spans 18 residues. The V and J ends lost 0 bases and 2 bases, in that order; junction bases with no gene match: 6. CDR1 is SGDLS, CDR2 YYNGEE, per germline. The DNA for the CDR3 is TGTGCCAGCAGCGTAGAGGGACTAGCGGGGCCCTTCACAGATACGCAGTATTTT. This encodes CASSVEGLAGPFTDTQYF.

V and J are TRBV7-8 and TRBJ2-2; TRBD2 matches at 9 bases. The CDR3 spans 16 residues. The germline V gene encodes CDR1 SGHVS and CDR2 FQNEAQ. Trimming removed 4 bases from V and 2 bases from J; junction bases left unmatched: 5. The DNA of the CDR3 is TGTGCCAGCAGCTGGGCGGGGGGGTACAACACCGGGGAGCTGTTTTTT. It translates to CASSWAGGYNTGELFF. Full variable domain (missing parts from reference TRBV7-8 and TRBJ2-2): GAGVSQSPRYKVAKRGQDVALRCDPISGHVSLFWYQQALGQGPEFLTYFQNEAQLDKSGLPSDRFFAERPEGSVSTLKIQRTQQEDSAVYLCASSWAGGYNTGELFFGEGSRLTVL.

The rearrangement uses TRBV27 and TRBJ2-7; 12 nucleotides align to TRBD2. This CDR3 region has 15 residues. Germline V gives CDR1 MNHEY, CDR2 SMNVEV (reference sequence). V was clipped by 5 bases and J by 5 bases; unmatched bases: 7. The CDR3 loop is CASSQTSGSSHEQYF. In DNA form, the CDR3 reads TGTGCCAGCAGTCAGACTAGCGGGAGTAGTCACGAGCAGTACTTC.

The V and J genes are TRBV5-4 and TRBJ2-7, with TRBD2 matching 9 bases. Trimming removed 4 bases from V and 5 bases from J; junction bases left unmatched: 10. This CDR3 comprises 15 residues. Germline values: CDR1 SGHNT, CDR2 YYREEE (reference sequence). Here the CDR3 reads CASSRPLAGGHEQYF. The CDR3 DNA follows: TGTGCCAGCAGCCGACCACTAGCGGGTGGACACGAGCAGTACTTC.

The V gene is TRBV27, the J gene TRBJ2-1; 8 positions agree with TRBD2. Germline V CDR1 and CDR2: MNHEY, SMNVEV (reference sequence). This CDR3 is built from 16 residues. After removal of 4 bases from V and 1 base from J, the junction contained 6 bases not matched to a gene. The CDR3: CASSWSGGASYNEQFF. As DNA, the CDR3 is TGTGCCAGCAGTTGGTCGGGGGGGGCGTCCTACAATGAGCAGTTCTTC.

The V and J genes are TRBV30 and TRBJ2-1, with D possibly being TRBD1 (5 bases). Germline CDR1 reads GTSNPN; CDR2 reads SVGIG (reference sequence). The CDR3 loop spans 15 amino acids. V was cut by 5 bases and J by 0 bases, with 14 bases left in between. The DNA for the CDR3 is TGTGCCTGGTGGACGCGGACAAGCTCCTACAATGAGCAGTTCTTC. The encoded protein is CAWWTRTSSYNEQFF.

This chain joins TRBV5-1 and TRBJ1-5; TRBD1 matches at 7 bases. Germline-derived CDR1 and CDR2 are SGHRS and YFSETQ. This CDR3 spans 14 amino acids. V lost 5 bases to trimming and J lost 4 bases; unmatched junction nucleotides: 6. CDR3 sequence reads: CASSLEGQNQPQHF. DNA of the CDR3: TGCGCCAGCAGTCTCGAGGGACAGAATCAGCCCCAGCATTTT. Using reference TRBV5-1 and TRBJ1-5 for the parts outside the CDR3, the full variable domain is KAGVTQTPRYLIKTRGQQVTLSCSPISGHRSVSWYQQTPGQGLQFLFEYFSETQRNKGNFPGRFSGRQFSNSRSEMNVSTLELGDSALYLCASSLEGQNQPQHFGDGTRLSIL.

V usage is TRBV30 and J usage is TRBJ2-3; TRBD2 agrees at 7 bases. The germline CDR1 and CDR2 sequences are GTSNPN and SVGIG (reference sequence). V shed 2 bases and J 7 bases; nucleotides not matched to a gene: 15. The CDR3 is 16 amino acids. As DNA, the CDR3 is TGTGCCTGGAGTCCCCGGAAGGGGAGGGCCAGTCATACGCAGTATTTT. Amino acid sequence: CAWSPRKGRASHTQYF.

This clone appeared a single time. The CDR3 sequence: CASSQLATGELFF. The CDR3 DNA sequence: TGTGCCAGCAGCCAACTAGCGACCGGGGAGCTGTTTTTT. The rearrangement joins TRBV6-5 to TRBJ2-2, with 7 positions matching TRBD2. Germline CDR1 reads MNHEY; CDR2 reads SVGAGI. This CDR3 spans 13 amino acids. The V gene end was trimmed by 6 bases and the J gene end by 5 bases; junction bases not matched to a gene: 3.

The J gene is TRBJ2-3, the V gene TRBV6-4; D gene unclear. V dropped 2 bases and J dropped 5 bases, with 11 bases sitting between them. The CDR3 has 14 amino acids. In germline, CDR1 is MRHNA, CDR2 SNTAGT. CDR3 nucleotides: TGTGCCAGCAGTGACAGCTTAAATTTAGATACGCAGTATTTT. Translated: CASSDSLNLDTQYF.

The chain combines TRBV9 with TRBJ2-5; tentative D call: TRBD2 (5 bases). The V and J ends lost 1 base and 5 bases respectively, with 15 bases between them. Germline V gene sequence: CDR1 SGDLS, CDR2 YYNGEE. CDR3 length: 15 residues. CDR3 loop: CASSVQVGGPETQYF. In DNA, the CDR3 is TGTGCCAGCAGCGTACAGGTCGGCGGGCCCGAGACCCAGTACTTC. The full variable domain, its missing parts supplied by reference TRBV9 and TRBJ2-5, is DSGVTQTPKHLITATGQRVTLRCSPRSGDLSVYWYQQSLDQGLQFLIQYYNGEERAKGNILERFSAQQFPDLHSELNLSSLELGDSALYFCASSVQVGGPETQYFGPGTRLLVL.

V is TRBV4-1 and J is TRBJ1-3; possibly TRBD1 for D (6 bases). Looked up from germline, CDR1 is MGHRA and CDR2 is YSYEKL. The CDR3 runs to 18 residues. V lost 1 base to trimming and J lost 0 bases, with 16 bases between them. This chain's CDR3 is CASSQAVDRPSSGNTIYF. DNA for the CDR3: TGCGCCAGCAGCCAAGCTGTCGACAGGCCCAGCTCTGGAAACACCATATATTTT.

This rearrangement joins TRBV7-6 to TRBJ2-2; D may be TRBD1 (6 bases). V was shortened by 4 bases and J by 6 bases, with 15 bases between the two germline ends. CDR1 and CDR2 (germline): SGHVS, FNYEAQ. CDR3 length: 15 amino acids. Here the CDR3 DNA reads TGTGCCAGCAGCTCCCGGGGCCCAGGGGCCGGGGAGCTGTTTTTT. Translated: CASSSRGPGAGELFF.

The chain recombines TRBV4-3 with TRBJ2-3, with 11 bases aligning to TRBD2. The CDR3 consists of 16 residues. Germline CDR1 is LGHNA and CDR2 is YSLEER. V trimming: 1 base; J trimming: 2 bases; junction bases outside the gene matches: 2. CDR3 nucleotides: TGCGCCAGCAGCCAAGTGACTAGCGGGACCACAGATACGCAGTATTTT. This gives the protein CASSQVTSGTTDTQYF.

J is TRBJ1-1 and V is TRBV7-9; 8 bases are shared with TRBD1. Germline V gives CDR1 SEHNR, CDR2 FQNEAQ (reference sequence). V shed 2 bases, J shed 6 bases, and the junction held 5 bases outside the gene matches. The CDR3 consists of 14 residues. CDR3 in amino acids: CASSLQGAGAEAFF. CDR3 DNA sequence: TGTGCCAGCAGCTTACAGGGGGCAGGGGCTGAAGCTTTCTTT.

This chain joins TRBV18 and TRBJ1-1, with D tentatively TRBD1 (5 bases). Trimming took off 4 bases at V and 1 base at J, with 10 bases between the two ends. The CDR3 totals 14 residues. Germline assignment: CDR1 KGHSH and CDR2 LQKENI. The CDR3, as DNA: TGTGCCAGCTCACTCTACGGACAGAACACTGAAGCTTTCTTT. Encoded protein: CASSLYGQNTEAFF.

The V gene is TRBV4-2, the J gene TRBJ1-6, with D perhaps TRBD1 (5 bases). This CDR3 contains 15 residues. V was pared by 0 bases and J by 7 bases, with 10 bases between. CDR1 is LGHNA, CDR2 YNFKEQ, per germline. The CDR3 coding sequence is TGTGCCAGCAGCCAAGAGACAGCGACAAATTCACCCCTCCACTTT. It codes for CASSQETATNSPLHF.

The chain links TRBV27 to TRBJ2-5, with 14 nucleotides matching TRBD2. The CDR3 sequence is 18 residues long. With V trimmed by 3 bases and J by 4 bases, 10 bases remained unmatched. CDR1 is MNHEY and CDR2 is SMNVEV in the germline V gene (reference sequence). The CDR3 coding sequence is TGTGCCAGCAGTTTCCGAAAGGGACTAGCGGGGGTCTCAGAGACCCAGTACTTC. Amino acid sequence: CASSFRKGLAGVSETQYF.

J is TRBJ2-1 and V is TRBV7-6; D remains ambiguous. CDR3 length equals 12 residues. The germline V and J ends were trimmed by 0 bases and 6 bases, with 3 bases remaining between them. Germline V CDR1 and CDR2: SGHVS, FNYEAQ. The CDR3 nucleotides read TGTGCCAGCAGCTTAGCGAGCAATGAGCAGTTCTTC. This translates into CASSLASNEQFF.

J is TRBJ1-2 and V is TRBV5-4; D is possibly TRBD1 (5 bases). The CDR3 spans 15 residues. CDR1 SGHNT and CDR2 YYREEE come from the germline V gene (reference sequence). Trimming took 4 bases from V and 4 from J, leaving 17 bases between them. CDR3 DNA: TGTGCCAGCAGCGTCCTCGGGAGGGGAATCTATGGCTACACCTTC. This translates into CASSVLGRGIYGYTF.

This chain uses TRBV7-9 with TRBJ2-1; TRBD2 matches 12 bases. Germline V lookup: CDR1 SEHNR, CDR2 FQNEAQ (reference sequence). V shed 4 bases and J 0 bases; nucleotides not matched to a gene: 10. The CDR3 runs to 19 residues. CDR3 sequence (DNA): TGTGCCAGCAGCTCCCCCGGCGGACTAGCGGGGACCTCCTACAATGAGCAGTTCTTC. This translates into CASSSPGGLAGTSYNEQFF. Full variable domain (outside the CDR3, taken from reference TRBV7-9 and TRBJ2-1): DTGVSQNPRHKITKRGQNVTFRCDPISEHNRLYWYRQTLGQGPEFLTYFQNEAQLEKSRLLSDRFSAERPKGSFSTLEIQRTEQGDSAMYLCASSSPGGLAGTSYNEQFFGPGTRLTVL.

The V call is TRBV27, the J call TRBJ2-3, with 8 bases aligning to TRBD1. This CDR3 has 17 residues. Unmatched junction bases numbered 10, after V lost 3 bases and J lost 2 bases. Germline V lookup: CDR1 MNHEY, CDR2 SMNVEV (reference sequence). CDR3 loop: CASSFGTGMKSTDTQYF. DNA of the CDR3: TGTGCCAGCAGTTTCGGGACAGGCATGAAATCCACAGATACGCAGTATTTT.

The chain uses TRBV14 and TRBJ1-1; weak D call: TRBD1 (6 bases). Germline lookup yields CDR1 SGHDN and CDR2 FVKESK. Trimming stripped 2 bases from V and 0 bases from J, with 10 bases between. The CDR3 has 15 amino acids. The CDR3 reads CASSQQTGLNTEAFF. The CDR3, as DNA: TGTGCCAGCAGCCAACAGACAGGTCTGAACACTGAAGCTTTCTTT.

The J gene is TRBJ1-6, the V gene TRBV18; D might be TRBD1 (6 bases). Looked up from germline, CDR1 is KGHSH and CDR2 is LQKENI. The CDR3 runs to 16 residues. V was clipped by 3 bases and J by 7 bases, with 16 bases between them. In nucleotides, the CDR3 is TGTGCCAGCTCACCGACTCGCGGGGGCGCGAATTCACCCCTCCACTTT. Translated, it gives CASSPTRGGANSPLHF.

This clone was found a few times. The chain combines TRBV6-4 with TRBJ2-3, with D perhaps matching TRBD1 (5 bases). The length of the CDR3 is 15 residues. Looked up from germline, CDR1 is MRHNA and CDR2 is SNTAGT. Trimming took 3 bases from V and 5 from J, leaving 15 bases between them. The CDR3 sequence: CASSDSLGAVDTQYF. The DNA of the CDR3 is TGTGCCAGCAGTGATTCACTTGGGGCCGTAGATACGCAGTATTTT.

V and J are TRBV30 and TRBJ1-1; 10 bases are shared with TRBD1. There are 13 residues in the CDR3. Germline V CDR1 and CDR2: GTSNPN, SVGIG (reference sequence). Trimming cost V 1 base and J 7 bases; bases outside gene matches: 3. This CDR3 reads CAWSEDRGLEAFF. CDR3 sequence (DNA): TGTGCCTGGAGTGAAGACAGGGGGCTTGAAGCTTTCTTT.

Only a few counts were recorded for this clone. The J gene is TRBJ2-7, the V gene TRBV19, with D perhaps matching TRBD2 (5 bases). This CDR3 is 13 amino acids long. The germline V gene has CDR1 LNHDA and CDR2 SQIVND (reference sequence). The V end was cut by 3 bases, the J end by 2 bases, with 8 bases between. The CDR3 DNA is TGTGCCAGTAGTATCGGGGTCCCCTACGAGCAGTACTTC. Residues: CASSIGVPYEQYF.

The chain is built from TRBV6-1 and TRBJ2-7, with D unclear. This CDR3 region has 13 residues. The V gene lost 4 bases and the J gene lost 9 bases, with 16 bases spanning the gap. Germline CDR1 MNHNS, CDR2 SASEGT. In DNA, the CDR3 is TGTGCCAGCAGTGGGGTGGCGACGGCAGGGCAGTACTTC. Protein product: CASSGVATAGQYF.

The rearrangement uses TRBV28 and TRBJ1-5, with TRBD1 matching 7 bases. The CDR3 is 15 residues long. The V gene's germline CDR1 is MDHEN and CDR2 SYDVKM. Unmatched junction bases numbered 7, after V lost 5 bases and J lost 3 bases. CDR3 DNA: TGTGCCAGCAGTGCTTGGACAGGCAACAATCAGCCCCAGCATTTT. Residues: CASSAWTGNNQPQHF.

The chain has TRBV2 and TRBJ2-7; 12 positions agree with TRBD1. The germline V gene encodes CDR1 SNHLY and CDR2 FYNNEI. Germline trimming cut 2 bases from V and 8 bases from J; bases unmatched to any gene: 13. The CDR3 runs 17 residues. The CDR3 coding sequence is TGTGCCAGCAGTGAACAGACGGGACAGGGGGCCCAGAATCAGCAGTACTTC. Protein sequence: CASSEQTGQGAQNQQYF. Full variable domain (outside the CDR3, taken from reference TRBV2 and TRBJ2-7): EPEVTQTPSHQVTQMGQEVILRCVPISNHLYFYWYRQILGQKVEFLVSFYNNEISEKSEIFDDQFSVERPDGSNFTLKIRSTKLEDSAMYFCASSEQTGQGAQNQQYFGPGTRLTVT.